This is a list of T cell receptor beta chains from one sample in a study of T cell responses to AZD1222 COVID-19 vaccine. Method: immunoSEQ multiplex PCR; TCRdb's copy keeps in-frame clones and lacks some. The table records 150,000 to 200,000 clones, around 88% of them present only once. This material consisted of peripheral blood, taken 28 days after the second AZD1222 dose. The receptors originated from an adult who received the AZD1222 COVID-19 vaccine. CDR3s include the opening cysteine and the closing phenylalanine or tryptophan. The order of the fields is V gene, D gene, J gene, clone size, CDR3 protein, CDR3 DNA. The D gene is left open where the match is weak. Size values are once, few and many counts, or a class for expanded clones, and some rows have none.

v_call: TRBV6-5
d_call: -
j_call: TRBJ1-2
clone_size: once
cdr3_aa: CASSQTGTLGRGYTF
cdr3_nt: TGTGCCAGCAGTCAGACCGGGACTCTCGGGCGGGGCTACACCTTC

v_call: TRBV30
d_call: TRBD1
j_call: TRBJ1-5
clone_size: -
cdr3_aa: CAWSVRTGKVCNQPQHF
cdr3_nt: TGTGCCTGGAGTGTACGGACAGGGAAGGTATGCAATCAGCCCCAGCATTTT

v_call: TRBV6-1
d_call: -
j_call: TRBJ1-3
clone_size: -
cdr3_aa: CASSEYGGNTIYF
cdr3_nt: TGTGCCAGCAGTGAATATGGGGGAAACACCATATATTTT

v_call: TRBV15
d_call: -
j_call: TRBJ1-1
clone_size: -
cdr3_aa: CATSRDLKGGTEAFF
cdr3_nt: TGTGCCACCAGCAGAGATTTGAAGGGGGGCACTGAAGCTTTCTTT

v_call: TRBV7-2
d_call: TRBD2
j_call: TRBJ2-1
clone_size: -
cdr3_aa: CASSPAILAGGWLF
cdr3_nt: TGTGCCAGCAGCCCCGCCATACTAGCGGGGGGATGGCTCTTC

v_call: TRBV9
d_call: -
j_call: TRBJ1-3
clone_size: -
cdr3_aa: CASSVVPAEHSGNTIYF
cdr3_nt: TGTGCCAGCAGCGTAGTTCCGGCAGAACACTCTGGAAACACCATATATTTT

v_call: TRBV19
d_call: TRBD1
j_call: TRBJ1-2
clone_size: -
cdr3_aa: CASSGQGTKGYTF
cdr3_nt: TGTGCCAGCTCCGGACAGGGAACGAAAGGCTACACCTTC

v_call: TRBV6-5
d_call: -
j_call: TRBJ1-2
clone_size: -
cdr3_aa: CASSLQGVGYTF
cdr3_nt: TGTGCCAGCAGTCTTCAGGGAGTCGGCTACACCTTC

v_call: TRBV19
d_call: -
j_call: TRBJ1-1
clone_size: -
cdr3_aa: CASSIGDGYTEAFF
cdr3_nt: TGTGCCAGTAGTATTGGGGATGGCTACACTGAAGCTTTCTTT

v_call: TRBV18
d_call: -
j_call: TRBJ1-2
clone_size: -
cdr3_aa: CASSPGGWYGYTF
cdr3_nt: TGTGCCAGCTCACCAGGGGGCTGGTATGGCTACACCTTC

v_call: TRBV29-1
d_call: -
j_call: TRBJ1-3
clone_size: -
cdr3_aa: CSVEAGTGNTIYF
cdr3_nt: TGCAGCGTTGAGGCAGGGACTGGAAACACCATATATTTT

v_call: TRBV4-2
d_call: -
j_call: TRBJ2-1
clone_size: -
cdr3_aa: CASSYSSYNEQFF
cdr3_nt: TGTGCCAGCAGCTATAGCTCCTACAATGAGCAGTTCTTC

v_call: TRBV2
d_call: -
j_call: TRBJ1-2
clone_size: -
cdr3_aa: CASIVGRPGGYTF
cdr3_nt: TGTGCCAGCATCGTGGGACGGCCTGGAGGCTACACCTTC

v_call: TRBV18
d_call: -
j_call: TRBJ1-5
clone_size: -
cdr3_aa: CASSPDRDQPQHF
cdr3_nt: TGTGCCAGCTCACCTGACAGAGATCAGCCCCAGCATTTT

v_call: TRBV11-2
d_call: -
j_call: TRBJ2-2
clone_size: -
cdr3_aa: CASSKLREPGELFF
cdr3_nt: TGTGCCAGCAGCAAACTTCGGGAGCCCGGGGAGCTGTTTTTT

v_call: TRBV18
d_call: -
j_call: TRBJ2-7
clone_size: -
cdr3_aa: CASSPPGSYEQYF
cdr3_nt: TGTGCCAGCTCACCACCTGGATCCTACGAGCAGTACTTC

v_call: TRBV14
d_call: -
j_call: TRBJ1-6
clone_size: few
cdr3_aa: CASSQDLSNSPLHF
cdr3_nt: TGTGCCAGCAGCCAAGATTTGTCTAATTCACCCCTCCACTTT

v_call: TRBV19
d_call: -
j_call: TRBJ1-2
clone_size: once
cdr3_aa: CASSILSNYGYTF
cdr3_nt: TGTGCCAGTAGTATTCTAAGTAACTATGGCTACACCTTC

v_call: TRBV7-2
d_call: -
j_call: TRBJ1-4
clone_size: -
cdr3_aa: CASSFTSTGYGEKLFF
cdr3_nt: TGTGCCAGCAGCTTTACCTCCACAGGGTACGGTGAAAAACTGTTTTTT

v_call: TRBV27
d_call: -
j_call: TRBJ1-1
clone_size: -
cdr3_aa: CASSSRDRPGKAFF
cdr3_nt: TGTGCCAGCAGTTCCCGGGACCGACCTGGGAAAGCTTTCTTT

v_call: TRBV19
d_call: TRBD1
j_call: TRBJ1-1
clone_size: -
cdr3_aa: CASSNRGGSTEAFF
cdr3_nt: TGTGCCAGTAGTAACAGGGGGGGGAGCACTGAAGCTTTCTTT

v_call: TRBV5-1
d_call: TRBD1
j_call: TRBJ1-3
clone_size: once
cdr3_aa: CASSLAGQGHSGNTIYF
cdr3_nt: TGCGCCAGCAGCTTGGCGGGACAGGGGCATTCTGGAAACACCATATATTTT

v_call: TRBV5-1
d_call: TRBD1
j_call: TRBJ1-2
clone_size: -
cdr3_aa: CASSPTGTSYGYTF
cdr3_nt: TGCGCCAGCAGCCCGACAGGGACGTCCTATGGCTACACCTTC

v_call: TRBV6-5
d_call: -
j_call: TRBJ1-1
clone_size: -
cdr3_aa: CASSYSIAGGTEAFF
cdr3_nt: TGTGCCAGCAGTTACTCGATTGCGGGGGGCACTGAAGCTTTCTTT

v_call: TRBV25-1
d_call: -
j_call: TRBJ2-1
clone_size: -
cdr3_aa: CASSGGLRGQFF
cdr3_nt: TGTGCCAGCAGTGGCGGGTTAAGAGGACAGTTCTTC

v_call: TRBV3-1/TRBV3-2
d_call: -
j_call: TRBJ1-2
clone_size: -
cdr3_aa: CASSQIQGSDYGYTF
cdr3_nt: TGTGCCAGCAGCCAGATACAGGGTAGTGACTATGGCTACACCTTC

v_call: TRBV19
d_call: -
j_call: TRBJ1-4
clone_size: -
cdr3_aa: CASSITGTPNEKLFF
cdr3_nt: TGTGCCAGTAGTATCACCGGGACACCTAATGAAAAACTGTTTTTT

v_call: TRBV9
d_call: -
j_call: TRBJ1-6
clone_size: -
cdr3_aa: CASSVGAGVDSPLHF
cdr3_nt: TGTGCCAGCAGCGTAGGGGCGGGGGTTGATTCACCCCTCCACTTT

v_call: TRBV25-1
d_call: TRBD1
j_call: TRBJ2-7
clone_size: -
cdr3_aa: CASSESWTGFYEQYF
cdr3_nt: TGTGCCAGCAGTGAATCATGGACAGGATTCTACGAGCAGTACTTC

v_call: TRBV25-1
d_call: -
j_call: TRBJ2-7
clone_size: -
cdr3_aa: CASSEKRPYF
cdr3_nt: TGTGCCAGCAGTGAAAAGCGCCCGTACTTC

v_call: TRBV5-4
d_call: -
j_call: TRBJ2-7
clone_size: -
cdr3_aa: CASSLGTMTSYEQYF
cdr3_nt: TGTGCCAGCAGCTTGGGGACAATGACCTCCTACGAGCAGTACTTC

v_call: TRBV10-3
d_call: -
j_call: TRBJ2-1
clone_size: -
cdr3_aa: CAISVSSAEQFF
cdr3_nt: TGTGCCATCAGTGTTAGCAGTGCTGAGCAGTTCTTC

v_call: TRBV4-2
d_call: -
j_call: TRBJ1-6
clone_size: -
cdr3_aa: CASRGGSYNSPLHF
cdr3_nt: TGTGCCAGCAGGGGGGGGAGCTATAATTCACCCCTCCACTTT

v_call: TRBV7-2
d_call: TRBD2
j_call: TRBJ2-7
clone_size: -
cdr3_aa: CASSPLGGEDEQYF
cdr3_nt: TGTGCCAGCAGCCCCTTGGGGGGGGAGGACGAGCAGTACTTC

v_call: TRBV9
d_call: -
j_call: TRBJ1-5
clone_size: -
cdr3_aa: CASSEGRAEQPQHF
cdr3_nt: TGTGCCAGCAGCGAGGGGAGAGCAGAGCAGCCCCAGCATTTT

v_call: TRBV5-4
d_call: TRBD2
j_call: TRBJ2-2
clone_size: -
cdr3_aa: CASSPSGGWTGELFF
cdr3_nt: TGTGCCAGCAGCCCTAGCGGGGGGTGGACCGGGGAGCTGTTTTTT

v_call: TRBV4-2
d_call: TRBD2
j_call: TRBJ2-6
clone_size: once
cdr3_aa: CASSQDGLAEFGGANVLTF
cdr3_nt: TGTGCCAGCAGCCAAGATGGACTAGCTGAGTTTGGTGGGGCCAACGTCCTGACTTTC

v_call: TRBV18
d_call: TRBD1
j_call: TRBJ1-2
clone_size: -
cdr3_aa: CASSLPGQGAYGYTF
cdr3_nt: TGTGCCAGCTCACTTCCGGGACAGGGTGCCTATGGCTACACCTTC

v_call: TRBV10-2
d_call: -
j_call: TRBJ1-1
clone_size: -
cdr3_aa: CASKIQGPTEAFF
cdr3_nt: TGCGCCAGCAAGATACAGGGACCCACTGAAGCTTTCTTT

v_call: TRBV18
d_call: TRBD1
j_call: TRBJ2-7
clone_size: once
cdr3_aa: CASSSIIPGQPSYEQYF
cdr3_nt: TGTGCCAGCTCATCAATTATCCCGGGACAGCCCTCCTACGAGCAGTACTTC

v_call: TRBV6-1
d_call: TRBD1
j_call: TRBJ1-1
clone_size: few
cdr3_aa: CASSERQGNTEAFF
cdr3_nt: TGTGCCAGCAGTGAACGACAGGGGAACACTGAAGCTTTCTTT

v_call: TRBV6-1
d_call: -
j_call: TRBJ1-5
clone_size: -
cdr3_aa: CASSEWGQVYNQPQHF
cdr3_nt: TGTGCCAGCAGTGAATGGGGGCAGGTTTACAATCAGCCCCAGCATTTT